This T cell receptor beta chain was recorded in a study of cytomegalovirus exposure and HLA in healthy donors. Both 60 Vbeta primers and 13 Jbeta primers went into the PCR. Original data processing: Around 11 million shared chains were among approximately 80 million unique TCR beta chains counted in a later analysis. Here immunoSEQ multiplex PCR was the method, and the copy in TCRdb shows in-frame clones only, minus some. That table furnishes V, J and clone size, whereas the DNA furnished D and trimming. The table records 150,000 to 200,000 clones, 70% to 90% of them present only once. Points from the study as a whole: Presence/absence analysis assumed near-uniform sequencing depth across donors.

The V end was cut by 0 bases, the J end by 0 bases, with 9 bases between. Germline CDR1 is LGHNA and CDR2 is YSLEER. This CDR3 spans 16 amino acids. As regards this clone: Its antigen is undetermined.

What was sequenced was PBMCs. The chain couples TRBV4-3 to TRBJ2-1; D unclear. This sequence was found in a man aged 18 to 29 in good health and CMV-seropositive. DNA of the CDR3: TGCGCCAGCAGCCAAGACTCACGGGTCTCCTACAATGAGCAGTTCTTC. This sequence encodes CASSQDSRVSYNEQFF.